A single sample is the source of the 5 T cell receptor beta chains below, sequenced in a study of blood T cell repertoires in COVID-19. Produced via immunoSEQ multiplex PCR; TCRdb's table is partial and in-frame only. The sample carries about 280,000 clones, approximately 81% recorded once. The material sequenced was PBMCs or T cells enriched from blood (not recorded which). The receptors were sampled from a woman in her forties or fifties who had recovered from COVID-19.

The rearrangement links TRBV28 to TRBJ2-7; 7 nucleotides agree with TRBD1. This CDR3 spans 13 amino acids. Germline V CDR1 and CDR2: MDHEN, SYDVKM. J lost 2 bases, V lost 4 bases, and 2 bases had no gene match. CDR3 in amino acids: CASSSQGTYEQYF. As DNA, the CDR3 is TGTGCCAGCAGTTCACAGGGGACCTACGAGCAGTACTTC.

The V call is TRBV30, the J call TRBJ1-6, with TRBD1 matching 7 bases. Germline assignment: CDR1 GTSNPN and CDR2 SVGIG (reference sequence). CDR3 size: 13 residues. The V segment lost 6 bases and the J segment 5 bases; nucleotides outside the gene matches: 4. In DNA form, the CDR3 reads TGTGCCTGTCAACAGGGGAATAATTCACCCCTCCACTTT. Translated: CACQQGNNSPLHF.

The gene calls are TRBV3-1 (or the pseudogene TRBV3-2) and TRBJ1-3; D may be TRBD1 (6 bases). Germline V gives CDR1 LGHDT, CDR2 YNNKEL (reference sequence). The CDR3 extends over 16 amino acids. V was cut by 2 bases and J by 0 bases, with 11 bases left in between. CDR3 amino acids: CASSQYQGSSGNTIYF. The CDR3 nucleotides are TGTGCCAGCAGCCAATATCAGGGGTCCTCTGGAAACACCATATATTTT.

In nucleotides, the CDR3 is TGTGCCAGCAGCTTAGACTTGAGCTATGGCTACACCTTC. Translation gives CASSLDLSYGYTF. V gene TRBV7-9 combines with J gene TRBJ1-2; D uncertain. V gave up 1 base and J gave up 4 bases, with 7 bases separating them. The CDR3 is 13 residues long. Germline CDR1 and CDR2: SEHNR and FQNEAQ (reference sequence).

V gene TRBV29-1 combines with J gene TRBJ1-3, with TRBD1 identical over 7 bases. With 3 bases clipped from V and 3 bases from J, the junction kept 5 bases outside the gene matches. Germline CDR1 reads SQVTM; CDR2 reads ANQGSEA. The CDR3 covers 14 residues. The DNA of the CDR3 is TGCAGCGTTGAGACAGGGCCAGGTGGAAACACCATATATTTT. Encoded protein: CSVETGPGGNTIYF.